These T cell receptor beta chains were read from a single sample in a study of PD-1 blockade in classical Hodgkin lymphoma. Only in-frame clones appear in the TCRdb table, and some are missing; sequencing was by immunoSEQ multiplex PCR. In the table there are 60,000 to 65,000 clones, around 88% of which are singletons. The source material was peripheral blood mononuclear cells (PBMCs), sampled at baseline. Source of these receptors: a human donor with classical Hodgkin lymphoma. The CDR3 runs from the conserved cysteine through the conserved F or W. The D gene is left open where the match is weak. Some rows mark clone size as missing; the rest say once, few, many or name a class of expanded clone.

V: TRBV19
size: -
J: TRBJ2-2
D: -
DNA: TGTGCCAGTAGTATAAGCCGTAGGCCGAACACCGGGGAGCTGTTTTTT
CDR3: CASSISRRPNTGELFF

V: TRBV4-2
size: -
J: TRBJ1-2
D: -
DNA: TGTGCCAGCAGCCAAGAAAACGGACCGAGCTATGGCTACACCTTC
CDR3: CASSQENGPSYGYTF

V: TRBV7-3
size: -
J: TRBJ2-2
D: -
DNA: TGTGCCAGCAGCTTAACGCGGGGGCGCCCGAACACCGGGGAGCTGTTTTTT
CDR3: CASSLTRGRPNTGELFF

V: TRBV7-8
size: -
J: TRBJ1-1
D: -
DNA: TGTGCCAGCAGCTTAGGGGGACACCAGATAACCGAAGCTTTCTTT
CDR3: CASSLGGHQITEAFF

V: TRBV7-2
size: -
J: TRBJ2-3
D: -
DNA: TGTGCCAGCAGGGCTGGGGGAGATACGCAGTATTTT
CDR3: CASRAGGDTQYF

V: TRBV11-3
size: -
J: TRBJ2-5
D: TRBD2
DNA: TGTGCCAGCAGCTTAGGTAGCGGGGGGCAAGAGACCCAGTACTTC
CDR3: CASSLGSGGQETQYF

V: TRBV10-2
size: -
J: TRBJ2-7
D: -
DNA: TGCGCCAGCAGTGACCCGGACGGAAACTACGAGCAGTACTTC
CDR3: CASSDPDGNYEQYF

V: TRBV12-5
size: -
J: TRBJ2-1
D: TRBD2
DNA: TGTGCTAGTGGTTTGACTAGCGGGGAGGGTGAGCAGTTCTTC
CDR3: CASGLTSGEGEQFF

V: TRBV6-1
size: -
J: TRBJ1-3
D: -
DNA: TGTGCCAGCAGTGATTATGGAAACACCATATATTTT
CDR3: CASSDYGNTIYF

V: TRBV25-1
size: -
J: TRBJ1-2
D: -
DNA: TGTGCCAGCAGTGAATTTGGGGAACAGGGAGAGTATGGCTACACCTTC
CDR3: CASSEFGEQGEYGYTF

V: TRBV15
size: -
J: TRBJ1-5
D: -
DNA: TGTGCCACCACACAAGGGGGAGGCAATCAGCCCCAGCATTTT
CDR3: CATTQGGGNQPQHF

V: TRBV7-3
size: -
J: TRBJ1-1
D: TRBD1
DNA: TGTGCCAGCAGCTTTACGACAGGGGGATCTGAAGCTTTCTTT
CDR3: CASSFTTGGSEAFF

V: TRBV27
size: -
J: TRBJ2-7
D: TRBD1
DNA: TGTGCCAGCGCCTGGACAGGACCCCCCTTAGGGGAGCAGTACTTC
CDR3: CASAWTGPPLGEQYF

V: TRBV19
size: -
J: TRBJ2-2
D: TRBD2
DNA: TGTGCCAGTGTCACGTTGGGAGCGGGGGAGAACACCGGGGAGCTGTTTTTT
CDR3: CASVTLGAGENTGELFF

V: TRBV19
size: few
J: TRBJ2-2
D: TRBD1
DNA: TGTGCCAGTCGTAGAGGCAGGGGGCTAAACACCGGGGAGCTGTTTTTT
CDR3: CASRRGRGLNTGELFF

V: TRBV30
size: -
J: TRBJ2-3
D: -
DNA: TGTTCCTATGAGAGGGACCCTAGCACAGATACGCAGTATTTT
CDR3: CSYERDPSTDTQYF

V: TRBV11-3
size: -
J: TRBJ2-1
D: -
DNA: TGTGCCAGCAGCTTAGACAGGGGGGTCTGGAATGAGCAGTTCTTC
CDR3: CASSLDRGVWNEQFF

V: TRBV19
size: -
J: TRBJ1-2
D: TRBD1
DNA: TGTGCCAGCCGAGCCCCCGGACAGGGACCATATGGCTACACCTTC
CDR3: CASRAPGQGPYGYTF

V: TRBV7-9
size: -
J: TRBJ2-2
D: -
DNA: TGTGCCAGCAGTTCGCGGGACAGTGACACCGGGGAGCTGTTTTTT
CDR3: CASSSRDSDTGELFF

V: TRBV13
size: -
J: TRBJ2-7
D: -
DNA: TGTGCCAGCAGCTCCTCCTACGAGCAGTACTTC
CDR3: CASSSSYEQYF

V: TRBV5-1
size: -
J: TRBJ2-7
D: TRBD1
DNA: TGCGCCAGCACGGGACAGGGAATCTACGAGCAGTACTTC
CDR3: CASTGQGIYEQYF

V: TRBV27
size: -
J: TRBJ1-2
D: TRBD1
DNA: TGTGCCAGCAGCCCGACAGGGGGGCTCTATGGCTACACCTTC
CDR3: CASSPTGGLYGYTF

V: TRBV15
size: -
J: TRBJ1-3
D: -
DNA: TGTGCCACCACCAATTTCCGCTCTGGAAACACCATATATTTT
CDR3: CATTNFRSGNTIYF

V: TRBV21-1
size: -
J: TRBJ2-7
D: -
DNA: TGTGCCAGCAGCCCCGGACTAGCGGAAATCTACGAGCAGTACTTC
CDR3: CASSPGLAEIYEQYF

V: TRBV6-1
size: once
J: TRBJ2-2
D: -
DNA: TGTGCCACCCAGAGCCAGACAAACACCGGGGAGCTGTTTTTT
CDR3: CATQSQTNTGELFF

V: TRBV4-1
size: -
J: TRBJ1-1
D: -
DNA: TGCGCCAGCCAGAGCCGGGAGGCGAACACTGAAGCTTTCTTT
CDR3: CASQSREANTEAFF

V: TRBV19
size: -
J: TRBJ2-3
D: -
DNA: TGTGCCAGTAGTCCTAGACAGCCCCAGCAGTATTTT
CDR3: CASSPRQPQQYF

V: TRBV28
size: -
J: TRBJ1-1
D: -
DNA: TGTGCCAGCAGTGGGGAGGATGTTGAAGCTTTCTTT
CDR3: CASSGEDVEAFF

V: TRBV18
size: -
J: TRBJ1-6
D: -
DNA: TGTGCCAGCTCACTGCTAGTCAGCCCCCTTAATTCACCCCTCCACTTT
CDR3: CASSLLVSPLNSPLHF

V: TRBV5-6
size: -
J: TRBJ1-2
D: -
DNA: TGTGCCAGCAGCTTCGGAGGGTCAGATGGCTACACCTTC
CDR3: CASSFGGSDGYTF

V: TRBV28
size: -
J: TRBJ1-1
D: -
DNA: TGTGCCAGCAGCCCCAGGATGGAAGGGAGTGCTTTCTTT
CDR3: CASSPRMEGSAFF

V: TRBV20-1
size: -
J: TRBJ1-5
D: TRBD1
DNA: TGCCTCAGGGGGCGTAGGCCCCAGCATTTT
CDR3: CLRGRRPQHF

V: TRBV28
size: -
J: TRBJ1-3
D: -
DNA: TGTGCCAGCAGTTTGGCAGGAAACACCATATATTTT
CDR3: CASSLAGNTIYF

V: TRBV11-2
size: -
J: TRBJ2-2
D: TRBD1
DNA: TGTGCCAGCAGCTCCCTCACAGGGGGCACCGGGGAGCTGTTTTTT
CDR3: CASSSLTGGTGELFF

V: TRBV9
size: -
J: TRBJ2-3
D: -
DNA: TGTGCCAGCAGCGCACAGGGATTGGGGACGACAGATACGCAGTATTTT
CDR3: CASSAQGLGTTDTQYF

V: TRBV30
size: -
J: TRBJ1-3
D: -
DNA: TGTGCCTGGAGTCTAACTCCACCTGGAAACACCATATATTTT
CDR3: CAWSLTPPGNTIYF

V: TRBV2
size: -
J: TRBJ1-4
D: TRBD1
DNA: TGTGCCAGCAGTGACGCGAGGGGGCTTAATGAAAAACTGTTTTTT
CDR3: CASSDARGLNEKLFF

V: TRBV18
size: -
J: TRBJ1-1
D: -
DNA: TGTGCCAGCTCACCACCCGGGATGAACACTGAAGCTTTCTTT
CDR3: CASSPPGMNTEAFF

V: TRBV6-6
size: -
J: TRBJ2-7
D: TRBD1
DNA: TGTGCCAGCGCGACAGGGGTGTCGTACGAGCAGTACTTC
CDR3: CASATGVSYEQYF

V: TRBV10-2
size: few
J: TRBJ2-5
D: TRBD2
DNA: TGCGCCAGCACCGTAGCGGGGGGGGAGGAGACCCAGTACTTC
CDR3: CASTVAGGEETQYF

V: TRBV7-9
size: -
J: TRBJ2-7
D: TRBD1
DNA: TGTGCCAGCAGCGCAGGGGGCTTGATCTACGAGCAGTACTTC
CDR3: CASSAGGLIYEQYF

V: TRBV18
size: -
J: TRBJ1-1
D: -
DNA: TGTGCCAGCTCACAAGGGCTTGGCACTGAAGCTTTCTTT
CDR3: CASSQGLGTEAFF

V: TRBV30
size: once
J: TRBJ1-1
D: -
DNA: TGTGCCTGGAGTGTTTTATGGGGAACCTCTGAAGCTTTCTTT
CDR3: CAWSVLWGTSEAFF

V: TRBV28
size: -
J: TRBJ2-7
D: TRBD1
DNA: TGTGCCAGCAGTTCCCCCGCGACAGGGTTCGAGCAGTACTTC
CDR3: CASSSPATGFEQYF